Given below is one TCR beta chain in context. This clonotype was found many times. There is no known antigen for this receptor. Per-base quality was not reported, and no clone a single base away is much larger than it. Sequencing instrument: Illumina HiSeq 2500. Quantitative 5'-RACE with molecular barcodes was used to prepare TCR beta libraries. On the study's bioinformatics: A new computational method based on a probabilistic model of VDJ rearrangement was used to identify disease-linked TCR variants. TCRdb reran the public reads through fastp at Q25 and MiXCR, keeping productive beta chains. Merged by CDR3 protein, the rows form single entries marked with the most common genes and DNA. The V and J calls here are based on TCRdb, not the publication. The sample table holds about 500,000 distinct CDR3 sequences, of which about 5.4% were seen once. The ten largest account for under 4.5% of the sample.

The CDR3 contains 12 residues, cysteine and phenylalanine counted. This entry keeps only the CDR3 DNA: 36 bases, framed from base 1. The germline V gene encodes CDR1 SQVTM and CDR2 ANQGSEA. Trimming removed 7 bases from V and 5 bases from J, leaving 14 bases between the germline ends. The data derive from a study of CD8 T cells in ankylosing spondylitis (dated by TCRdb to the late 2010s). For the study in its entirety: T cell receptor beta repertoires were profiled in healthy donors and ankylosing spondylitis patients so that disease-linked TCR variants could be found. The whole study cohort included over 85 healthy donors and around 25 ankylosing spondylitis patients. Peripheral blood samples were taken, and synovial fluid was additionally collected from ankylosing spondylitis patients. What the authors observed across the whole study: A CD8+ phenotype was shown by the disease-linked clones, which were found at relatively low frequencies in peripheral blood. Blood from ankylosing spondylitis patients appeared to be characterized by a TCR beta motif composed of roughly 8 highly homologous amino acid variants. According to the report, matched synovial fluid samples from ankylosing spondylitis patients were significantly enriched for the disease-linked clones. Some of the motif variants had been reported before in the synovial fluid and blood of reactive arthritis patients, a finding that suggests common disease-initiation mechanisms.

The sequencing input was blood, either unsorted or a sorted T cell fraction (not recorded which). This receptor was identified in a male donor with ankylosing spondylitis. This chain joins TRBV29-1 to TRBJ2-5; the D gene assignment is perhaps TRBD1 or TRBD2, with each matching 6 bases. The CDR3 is CSGRLGGETQYF. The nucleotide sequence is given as TGCAGCGGAAGACTAGGGGGGGAGACCCAGTACTTC.